This TCR beta chain stems from a study of spatial heterogeneity in lung cancer. Turning to the study itself: Sequences of the beta chain were consistently detected in greater numbers than alpha-chain sequences.

TCRdb passed the 5' RACE reads through MiXCR, listing each CDR3 protein once. This table holds 1,500 to 2,000 distinct CDR3 sequences, over 10% found once. The sample's time point: sample taken at primary tumor resection. The donors, approximately 66 patients with untreated early-stage non-small cell lung cancer, provided the samples. Sequencing was performed on whole RNA extracted from tumor and nontumor lung tissue, or from frozen PBMC, and the material was left unsorted. In its sample, this clonotype ranks as medium-sized. The germline gives CDR1 SGHRS, CDR2 YFSETQ. The CDR3 consists of 13 residues. The trim removed 4 bases at V and 8 bases at J, leaving 5 bases unmatched.

This TCR was sampled from a male donor with early-stage non-small cell lung cancer. The chain recombines TRBV5-1 with TRBJ2-1; 8 bases are shared with TRBD1. The specimen comprised normal lung tissue next to the tumor, sampled at surgery. The CDR3 here is CASSRGQADEQFF. CDR3 DNA: TGCGCCAGCAGCCGGGGACAGGCGGATGAGCAGTTCTTC.